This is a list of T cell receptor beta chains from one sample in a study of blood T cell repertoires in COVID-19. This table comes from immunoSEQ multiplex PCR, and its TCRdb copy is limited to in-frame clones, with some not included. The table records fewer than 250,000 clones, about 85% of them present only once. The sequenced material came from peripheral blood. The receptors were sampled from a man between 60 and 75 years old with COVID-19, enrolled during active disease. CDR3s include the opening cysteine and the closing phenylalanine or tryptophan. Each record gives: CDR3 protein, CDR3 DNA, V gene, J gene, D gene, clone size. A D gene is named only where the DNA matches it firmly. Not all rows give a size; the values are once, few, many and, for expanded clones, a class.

cdr3_aa: CASSLLGQALILSNQPQHF; cdr3_nt: TGTGCCAGCAGCCTGTTGGGACAGGCCCTGATCCTTAGCAATCAGCCCCAGCATTTT; v_call: TRBV14; j_call: TRBJ1-5; d_call: TRBD1; clone_size: NA
cdr3_aa: CASSSTRRTLREKLFF; cdr3_nt: TGTGCCAGCAGTTCGACCAGACGTACCTTGCGGGAAAAACTGTTTTTT; v_call: TRBV28; j_call: TRBJ1-4; d_call: NA; clone_size: NA
cdr3_aa: CASSSLPGLADSYEQYF; cdr3_nt: TGCGCCAGCAGCTCTCTTCCGGGACTAGCGGACTCCTACGAGCAGTACTTC; v_call: TRBV5-1; j_call: TRBJ2-7; d_call: TRBD2; clone_size: NA
cdr3_aa: CASSSHGLAIEQFF; cdr3_nt: TGTGCCAGCAGTTCCCACGGACTAGCGATAGAGCAGTTCTTC; v_call: TRBV6-2/TRBV6-3; j_call: TRBJ2-1; d_call: TRBD2; clone_size: NA
cdr3_aa: CASTFLDGQTETQYF; cdr3_nt: TGCGCCAGCACTTTCCTAGACGGTCAGACAGAGACCCAGTACTTC; v_call: TRBV5-1; j_call: TRBJ2-5; d_call: NA; clone_size: NA
cdr3_aa: CAISEQDRELFF; cdr3_nt: TGTGCCATCAGTGAACAGGACCGGGAGCTGTTTTTT; v_call: TRBV10-3; j_call: TRBJ2-2; d_call: NA; clone_size: NA
cdr3_aa: CASSVGGRDNEQFF; cdr3_nt: TGTGCCAGCAGCGTAGGGGGCAGGGACAATGAGCAGTTCTTC; v_call: TRBV9; j_call: TRBJ2-1; d_call: NA; clone_size: NA
cdr3_aa: CASSPLTGGDEQYF; cdr3_nt: TGTGCCAGCTCACCACTAACAGGGGGCGACGAGCAGTACTTC; v_call: TRBV18; j_call: TRBJ2-7; d_call: TRBD1; clone_size: once
cdr3_aa: CASSVEGRDEQYF; cdr3_nt: TGCGCCAGCAGCGTGGAGGGGAGGGACGAGCAGTACTTC; v_call: TRBV5-1; j_call: TRBJ2-7; d_call: TRBD2; clone_size: NA
cdr3_aa: CASTTGEGTEAFF; cdr3_nt: TGTGCCAGCACGACAGGGGAAGGCACTGAAGCTTTCTTT; v_call: TRBV2; j_call: TRBJ1-1; d_call: TRBD1; clone_size: few
cdr3_aa: CASSLGLGAYGYTF; cdr3_nt: TGTGCCAGCAGCTTAGGTTTGGGGGCCTATGGCTACACCTTC; v_call: TRBV7-2; j_call: TRBJ1-2; d_call: NA; clone_size: NA
cdr3_aa: CASSLIATDTQYF; cdr3_nt: TGCGCCAGCAGCTTGATAGCCACAGATACGCAGTATTTT; v_call: TRBV5-1; j_call: TRBJ2-3; d_call: NA; clone_size: NA
cdr3_aa: CAISEGQGNYGYTF; cdr3_nt: TGTGCCATCAGTGAGGGACAGGGCAACTATGGCTACACCTTC; v_call: TRBV10-3; j_call: TRBJ1-2; d_call: TRBD1; clone_size: NA
cdr3_aa: CASSYSNREETQYF; cdr3_nt: TGTGCCAGCAGTTACTCGAACAGAGAAGAGACCCAGTACTTC; v_call: TRBV6-5; j_call: TRBJ2-5; d_call: NA; clone_size: NA
cdr3_aa: CASSWEGVYEQYF; cdr3_nt: TGTGCCAGCAGCTGGGAAGGGGTCTACGAGCAGTACTTC; v_call: TRBV7-9; j_call: TRBJ2-7; d_call: NA; clone_size: NA
cdr3_aa: CASTILRGDTGELFF; cdr3_nt: TGTGCCAGCACCATCCTCAGGGGGGACACCGGGGAGCTGTTTTTT; v_call: TRBV7-9; j_call: TRBJ2-2; d_call: NA; clone_size: NA
cdr3_aa: CASSAAQASNTEAFF; cdr3_nt: TGTGCCAGCAGTGCGGCGCAGGCCTCGAACACTGAAGCTTTCTTT; v_call: TRBV2; j_call: TRBJ1-1; d_call: NA; clone_size: NA
cdr3_aa: CASSLWDIAYEQYF; cdr3_nt: TGTGCCAGCAGTTTATGGGACATTGCCTACGAGCAGTACTTC; v_call: TRBV28; j_call: TRBJ2-7; d_call: NA; clone_size: once
cdr3_aa: CARSLSRGVSPLHF; cdr3_nt: TGTGCCAGAAGCTTGAGCAGGGGTGTCTCACCCCTCCACTTT; v_call: TRBV5-3; j_call: TRBJ1-6; d_call: NA; clone_size: NA
cdr3_aa: CASSEGAGPYEQYF; cdr3_nt: TGCGCCAGCAGTGAAGGGGCAGGTCCCTACGAGCAGTACTTC; v_call: TRBV10-1; j_call: TRBJ2-7; d_call: NA; clone_size: NA
cdr3_aa: CASSYRDYGYTF; cdr3_nt: TGTGCCAGCAGTTACAGGGATTATGGCTACACCTTC; v_call: TRBV28; j_call: TRBJ1-2; d_call: NA; clone_size: NA
cdr3_aa: CASSPRDTSSYEQYF; cdr3_nt: TGTGCCAGCAGCCCCAGGGACACCTCCTCCTACGAGCAGTACTTC; v_call: TRBV5-4; j_call: TRBJ2-7; d_call: NA; clone_size: NA
cdr3_aa: CASSWDFQGDGYTF; cdr3_nt: TGTGCCAGCAGCTGGGACTTCCAAGGGGATGGCTACACCTTC; v_call: TRBV5-8; j_call: TRBJ1-2; d_call: NA; clone_size: few
cdr3_aa: CASSGGGRAYEQYF; cdr3_nt: TGTGCCAGCAGCGGGGGGGGCAGGGCTTACGAGCAGTACTTC; v_call: TRBV28; j_call: TRBJ2-7; d_call: TRBD2; clone_size: NA
cdr3_aa: CATSVGPHSKHRGVNTGEPFF; cdr3_nt: TGTGCCACCAGTGTTGGGCCACATTCTAAGCACAGGGGAGTGAACACCGGGGAGCCGTTTTTT; v_call: TRBV24-1; j_call: TRBJ2-2; d_call: TRBD1; clone_size: NA
cdr3_aa: CATSRDIMGLNQPQHF; cdr3_nt: TGTGCCACCAGCAGAGATATCATGGGCCTCAATCAGCCCCAGCATTTT; v_call: TRBV15; j_call: TRBJ1-5; d_call: NA; clone_size: once
cdr3_aa: CASSLRGESSFYEQYF; cdr3_nt: TGTGCCAGCAGCCTGCGGGGGGAGTCCAGCTTCTACGAGCAGTACTTC; v_call: TRBV11-2; j_call: TRBJ2-7; d_call: TRBD2; clone_size: NA
cdr3_aa: CASSAPPEEQFF; cdr3_nt: TGTGCCAGCAGTGCCCCTCCGGAGGAGCAGTTCTTC; v_call: TRBV27; j_call: TRBJ2-1; d_call: NA; clone_size: NA
cdr3_aa: CASAQGGSYGYTF; cdr3_nt: TGTGCCAGCGCACAGGGGGGCTCCTATGGCTACACCTTC; v_call: TRBV27; j_call: TRBJ1-2; d_call: TRBD1; clone_size: NA
cdr3_aa: CASSDPSGRVQPQHF; cdr3_nt: TGTGCCAGCAGTGATCCGTCCGGCAGGGTTCAGCCCCAGCATTTT; v_call: TRBV6-1; j_call: TRBJ1-5; d_call: NA; clone_size: NA
cdr3_aa: CASTSRGGVGYGYTF; cdr3_nt: TGTGCCAGCACCTCCCGGGGGGGCGTCGGCTATGGCTACACCTTC; v_call: TRBV6-5; j_call: TRBJ1-2; d_call: NA; clone_size: few
cdr3_aa: CAWSVESLHF; cdr3_nt: TGTGCCTGGAGTGTCGAGTCCCTCCACTTT; v_call: TRBV30; j_call: TRBJ1-6; d_call: NA; clone_size: few
cdr3_aa: CASSSGTRGETQYF; cdr3_nt: TGTGCCAGCAGCTCAGGGACCAGGGGGGAGACCCAGTACTTC; v_call: TRBV5-5; j_call: TRBJ2-5; d_call: TRBD1; clone_size: NA
cdr3_aa: CASSDRDAGNIQYF; cdr3_nt: TGTGCCAGCTCAGATCGGGATGCGGGAAACATTCAGTACTTC; v_call: TRBV18; j_call: TRBJ2-4; d_call: NA; clone_size: NA
cdr3_aa: CASSPRREVHETQYF; cdr3_nt: TGTGCCAGCAGTCCCCGCCGGGAGGTACATGAGACCCAGTACTTC; v_call: TRBV6-5; j_call: TRBJ2-5; d_call: TRBD2; clone_size: NA
cdr3_aa: CASSGNDNLDEQFF; cdr3_nt: TGTGCCAGCAGTGGTAATGACAATCTCGATGAGCAGTTCTTC; v_call: TRBV28; j_call: TRBJ2-1; d_call: NA; clone_size: NA
cdr3_aa: CASSPVNHRGQPQHF; cdr3_nt: TGTGCCAGCTCACCAGTAAATCACAGGGGTCAGCCCCAGCATTTT; v_call: TRBV18; j_call: TRBJ1-5; d_call: TRBD1; clone_size: NA
cdr3_aa: CASSPLSSYNEQFF; cdr3_nt: TGTGCCAGCAGTCCATTGAGCTCCTACAATGAGCAGTTCTTC; v_call: TRBV6-5; j_call: TRBJ2-1; d_call: NA; clone_size: NA
cdr3_aa: CASSLGRGDEQFF; cdr3_nt: TGTGCCAGCAGCTTAGGCAGGGGTGATGAGCAGTTCTTC; v_call: TRBV11-3; j_call: TRBJ2-1; d_call: NA; clone_size: NA
cdr3_aa: CASSPDSWVAFF; cdr3_nt: TGTGCCAGCAGTCCGGACAGTTGGGTAGCTTTCTTT; v_call: TRBV7-9; j_call: TRBJ1-1; d_call: NA; clone_size: NA
cdr3_aa: CATSLYRDMNTEAFF; cdr3_nt: TGTGCCACCAGCCTTTACAGGGACATGAACACTGAAGCTTTCTTT; v_call: TRBV15; j_call: TRBJ1-1; d_call: NA; clone_size: NA
cdr3_aa: CATSAKAGGSYGYTF; cdr3_nt: TGTGCCACCAGTGCCAAAGCAGGGGGCAGCTATGGCTACACCTTC; v_call: TRBV24-1; j_call: TRBJ1-2; d_call: TRBD1; clone_size: NA
cdr3_aa: CATSATSSYNEQFF; cdr3_nt: TGTGCCACCAGTGCTACGTCCTCCTACAATGAGCAGTTCTTC; v_call: TRBV24-1; j_call: TRBJ2-1; d_call: NA; clone_size: NA
cdr3_aa: CASSQETQGLVLYF; cdr3_nt: TGTGCCAGCAGCCAAGAAACACAGGGTTTGGTTTTGTACTTC; v_call: TRBV4-2; j_call: TRBJ2-7; d_call: NA; clone_size: NA
cdr3_aa: CASSLTSGTGGYTGELFF; cdr3_nt: TGCGCCAGCAGTCTAACTTCCGGGACAGGGGGCTACACCGGGGAGCTGTTTTTT; v_call: TRBV4-1; j_call: TRBJ2-2; d_call: TRBD1; clone_size: NA
cdr3_aa: CASSQDIAGANVLTF; cdr3_nt: TGTGCCAGCAGCCAGGACATTGCTGGGGCCAACGTCCTGACTTTC; v_call: TRBV7-9; j_call: TRBJ2-6; d_call: NA; clone_size: NA
cdr3_aa: CASSLLAGKSNTQYF; cdr3_nt: TGTGCCAGCAGCTTGTTAGCGGGGAAGTCGAATACGCAGTATTTT; v_call: TRBV11-2; j_call: TRBJ2-3; d_call: TRBD2; clone_size: NA
cdr3_aa: CASSQGRIDQETQYF; cdr3_nt: TGTGCCAGCAGCCAAGGTCGCATAGACCAAGAGACCCAGTACTTC; v_call: TRBV4-2; j_call: TRBJ2-5; d_call: NA; clone_size: NA
cdr3_aa: CASSLTPFSGRGKVEQFF; cdr3_nt: TGTGCCAGCAGCCTCACCCCCTTTAGCGGGAGGGGGAAAGTTGAGCAGTTCTTC; v_call: TRBV5-4; j_call: TRBJ2-1; d_call: TRBD2; clone_size: once
cdr3_aa: CASSSGTSGTYEQYF; cdr3_nt: TGTGCCAGCAGTTCTGGGACTAGCGGGACCTACGAGCAGTACTTC; v_call: TRBV28; j_call: TRBJ2-7; d_call: TRBD2; clone_size: NA
cdr3_aa: CASSHPGTVANYGYTF; cdr3_nt: TGTGCCAGCAGCCACCCAGGGACAGTAGCTAACTATGGCTACACCTTC; v_call: TRBV4-2; j_call: TRBJ1-2; d_call: TRBD1; clone_size: NA
cdr3_aa: CASSVGTDGTLDF; cdr3_nt: TGTGCCAGCAGCGTAGGGACAGACGGGACGCTTGACTTC; v_call: TRBV9; j_call: TRBJ1-2; d_call: NA; clone_size: NA